The T cell receptor beta chain described here comes from a study of blood T cell repertoires in COVID-19. Study information: From the United States, Italy and Spain came samples of acute and convalescent COVID-19. Nucleic acid was either cDNA or gDNA, and it came from T cells, B-cell-depleted T cells, or PBMCs.

Enrollment of patients from Seattle took place during active infection, with longitudinal follow-up. As handled by the study authors: How many nucleated cells were present was estimated from reference gene primer amplification. TCRdb's copy holds only in-frame clones and misses some; the assay was immunoSEQ multiplex PCR. For V, J and clone size, that table is used; D and trimming come from the DNA. The sample shows a few hundred thousand clones, approximately 83% of them seen only once. In this sample, this clone turned up once. CDR3 length equals 15 residues. Germline CDR1 SNHLY, CDR2 FYNNEI. With 7 bases clipped from V and 9 bases from J, the junction kept 13 bases outside the gene matches.

The sample comprised peripheral blood. The sequence derives from a person aged 70 to 85 with COVID-19, enrolled during active disease. The chain uses TRBV2 and TRBJ1-5; 9 nucleotides align to TRBD1. Written as DNA, the CDR3 is TGTGCCAGCACGACAGGGGGGCGCCCAGGACGGCCCCAGCATTTT. It encodes CASTTGGRPGRPQHF.